This TCR beta chain was identified during a study of control samples from healthy donors and cancer patients. The assay was immunoSEQ multiplex PCR, and TCRdb's table has in-frame clones only and misses some. The table records 100,000 to 150,000 clones, 75% to 95% of them present only once. This CDR3 region has 13 residues. Germline-derived CDR1 and CDR2 are LNHDA and SQIVND (reference sequence). J was trimmed by 10 bases and V by 4 bases; bases with no gene match: 7. What was sequenced was blood. The chain carries TRBV19 and TRBJ1-5, with TRBD1 matching over 7 bases. The TCR sequence derives from a man aged 35-49 years in good health. The chain's CDR3 is CASSRDSLNPQHF. The CDR3 DNA reads TGTGCCAGTAGTAGGGACAGTCTGAATCCCCAGCATTTT.